This T cell receptor beta chain was profiled in a study of cytomegalovirus exposure and HLA in healthy donors (dated by TCRdb to between 2016 and 2019). The study in broad terms: A later analysis indicated that the 130 or so validation repertoires were generated on the platform also employed for the 650 to 850 repertoires of the first cohort. A separate validation cohort of 100 to 150 different subjects was used in addition to the roughly 670-subject first cohort. The aim of the study was to test whether cataloging public T cell receptors could identify signatures of past pathogen exposure. To predict cytomegalovirus infection status, the study combined high-throughput TCR immunosequencing, statistical association of individual TCRs with disease status, and machine learning. The research as a whole found: It was suggested by the authors that the approach could potentially be generalized to other disease states and immunological phenotypes. In vitro tests confirmed that a few of the cytomegalovirus-associated TCR beta chains recognize cytomegalovirus antigens. In a later analysis, TCRs clustered in the first cohort were found to also tend to co-occur in the roughly 110 validation repertoires, with 90% to 95% of cluster scores above 0. The study listed 150 to 200 TCR beta chains as associated with cytomegalovirus. The validation cohort had no HLA typing available for a later analysis, so co-occurrence within that cohort was assessed over all 110 or so repertoires. Cytomegalovirus status was reported to be diagnosed by the classifier with high specificity and sensitivity in both the original and validation cohorts. Most TCR sequences were seen in very few donors, while some public TCRs were found in many individuals.

Libraries were made using the immunoSEQ multiplex PCR assay. From the authors' description of their analysis: A statistical classification framework was built for diagnosing cytomegalovirus status from the catalog of TCR beta chain sequences. This immuneACCESS table, as held by TCRdb, lists in-frame sequences with V and J called but not all clones. Of the missing ones, under half trace to an unresolved V gene in checked studies; the others have no known cause. The V and J calls and clone size come from that table; D and trimming were worked out from the DNA. This sample lists 140,000 to 150,000 clones; about 94% were detected once. The top ten clones comprise 1.5% to 2% of the sample. Comment on this clone: The target of this receptor is not known. Base-call qualities are not available, and no considerably larger clone is one nucleotide away.

Spanning cysteine to phenylalanine, the CDR3 consists of 15 amino acids. The retained sequence is limited to the CDR3, 45 bases, with the frame set at the first base. From V the trimming removes 4 bases and from J it removes 3 bases, while the gene matches leave 5 bases of the junction unaccounted for. The germline V gene specifies LGHNA as CDR1 and YNFKEQ as CDR2. Separate from the roughly 650-subject first cohort, the validation cohort of 90 to 150 subjects was the group to which the donors belonged. Sequencing was performed on PBMCs. Recombination joined TRBV4-2 with TRBJ2-7, with 11 central nucleotides matching TRBD1. This TCR was recovered from a young man in good health and CMV-seropositive. The sequence in DNA is TGTGCCAGCAGCCCCAGGACAGGGGGCCTCTACGAGCAGTACTTC. It codes for CASSPRTGGLYEQYF.